A single sample is the source of the 24 T cell receptor beta chains below, sequenced in a study of control samples from healthy donors and cancer patients. The data were produced by immunoSEQ multiplex PCR, yet TCRdb's version contains in-frame clones alone and is incomplete. In the table there are about 67,000 clones, around 87% of which are singletons. Sequences were obtained from PBMCs. The receptor set was obtained from a woman aged 45-59 years with head and neck cancer.

The rearrangement uses TRBV3-1 (or the pseudogene TRBV3-2) and TRBJ2-7; D perhaps matches TRBD1 (6 bases). CDR1 and CDR2 (germline): LGHDT, YNNKEL (reference sequence). The CDR3 is 15 amino acids. V gave up 1 base and J gave up 6 bases, with 16 bases separating them. The CDR3 nucleotides read TGTGCCAGCAGCCAAGTGGGGGCGCAGGGCTCCGAGCAGTACTTC. Translating gives CASSQVGAQGSEQYF.

V is TRBV30 and J is TRBJ1-2; D not certain. Germline CDR1 reads GTSNPN; CDR2 reads SVGIG (reference sequence). The CDR3 loop spans 14 amino acids. V lost 7 bases, J lost 0 bases, and 15 bases lay in between. The CDR3 loop is CAYLRRRPNYGYTF. The CDR3 DNA is TGTGCCTACCTGCGTAGGCGACCTAACTATGGCTACACCTTC.

This chain connects TRBV7-8 to TRBJ1-5, with 8 positions matching TRBD1. The CDR3 contains 16 residues. The J segment lost 1 base and the V segment lost 3 bases, leaving 5 bases of the junction unmatched. Germline CDR1 is SGHVS and CDR2 is FQNEAQ. The CDR3: CASSFGDRRSNQPQHF. CDR3 sequence (DNA): TGTGCCAGCAGCTTCGGGGACAGGAGAAGCAATCAGCCCCAGCATTTT.

The chain carries TRBV5-1 and TRBJ2-3; TRBD2 aligns across 7 bases. The CDR3 is 16 amino acids. CDR1 SGHRS and CDR2 YFSETQ come from the germline V gene. The junction had 10 bases not matched to a gene; V was cut back by 5 bases and J by 1 base. CDR3 in amino acids: CASSWGGLSGTDTQYF. The CDR3 bases are TGCGCCAGCAGTTGGGGGGGACTATCAGGCACAGATACGCAGTATTTT. The full variable domain, with the rest looked up from reference TRBV5-1 and TRBJ2-3, is KAGVTQTPRYLIKTRGQQVTLSCSPISGHRSVSWYQQTPGQGLQFLFEYFSETQRNKGNFPGRFSGRQFSNSRSEMNVSTLELGDSALYLCASSWGGLSGTDTQYFGPGTRLTVL.

The rearrangement uses TRBV7-6 and TRBJ1-5; the D gene is possibly TRBD1 (6 bases). Trimming took 1 base from V and 4 from J, leaving 14 bases between them. The length of the CDR3 is 16 residues. Looked up from germline, CDR1 is SGHVS and CDR2 is FNYEAQ. The CDR3 loop is CASSLEGGQLNQPQHF. CDR3 sequence (DNA): TGTGCCAGCAGCTTAGAAGGCGGACAGTTAAATCAGCCCCAGCATTTT.

This chain uses TRBV30 with TRBJ2-6, with TRBD1 identical over 8 bases. The germline V gene has CDR1 GTSNPN and CDR2 SVGIG (reference sequence). Trimming removed 5 bases from V and 2 bases from J; junction bases left unmatched: 2. The CDR3 is 14 amino acids. CDR3 nucleotide sequence: TGTGCCTGGGTACAGGGGGCTGGGGCCAACGTCCTGACTTTC. This codes for CAWVQGAGANVLTF.

The chain employs TRBV5-5 and TRBJ2-3; D gene unclear. V was trimmed by 4 bases and J by 2 bases, leaving 11 bases between them. Germline V CDR1 and CDR2: SGHKS, YYEKEE (reference sequence). The CDR3 loop spans 14 amino acids. CDR3 DNA sequence: TGTGCCAGCAGCCCCCCCGGGCCCACAGATACGCAGTATTTT. Encoded protein: CASSPPGPTDTQYF.

The chain carries TRBV19 and TRBJ2-3, with D hard to call. CDR1 is LNHDA and CDR2 is SQIVND in the germline V gene (reference sequence). The CDR3 is made up of 16 amino acids. V was clipped by 3 bases and J by 0 bases, with 13 bases between them. CDR3 protein: CASSMGPGLSTDTQYF. DNA for the CDR3: TGTGCCAGTAGTATGGGCCCTGGTCTCAGCACAGATACGCAGTATTTT.

The rearrangement links TRBV6-4 to TRBJ2-2; D perhaps matches TRBD2 (7 bases). Trimming took 2 bases from V and 4 from J, leaving 17 bases between them. CDR3 length equals 17 residues. Germline CDR1 MRHNA, CDR2 SNTAGT. The CDR3 reads CASSDTSEGGGTGELFF. CDR3 sequence (DNA): TGTGCCAGCAGTGACACCTCGGAGGGGGGGGGCACCGGGGAGCTGTTTTTT.

The chain is built from TRBV16 and TRBJ1-5, with D possibly being TRBD1 (5 bases). The CDR3 runs 15 residues. Trimming removed 1 base at V and 5 bases at J, with 12 bases between. Germline V lookup: CDR1 KGHSY, CDR2 FQNENV. The CDR3 DNA reads TGTGCCAGCAGCCAATTGAGACAGAGAGATCAGCCCCAGCATTTT. This gives the protein CASSQLRQRDQPQHF.

The V call is TRBV3-1 (or the pseudogene TRBV3-2), the J call TRBJ2-6, with D unresolved. This CDR3 contains 16 residues. Between the trimmed V and J ends, which lost 0 bases and 4 bases, there was a span of 10 bases. CDR1 is LGHDT, CDR2 YNNKEL, per germline (reference sequence). The CDR3 is CASSQDPGVGANVLTF. CDR3 DNA sequence: TGTGCCAGCAGCCAAGATCCGGGTGTGGGGGCCAACGTCCTGACTTTC.

The chain employs TRBV5-4 and TRBJ2-4; 7 bases match TRBD1. Germline V gene lookup returns CDR1 SGHNT and CDR2 YYREEE (reference sequence). This CDR3 spans 14 amino acids. The V segment lost 3 bases and the J segment 5 bases; nucleotides outside the gene matches: 5. The CDR3 nucleotides are TGTGCCAGCAGCTCAGCGCAGGGGGAAAACATTCAGTACTTC. Translated, it gives CASSSAQGENIQYF.

J is TRBJ1-5 and V is TRBV6-2 or TRBV6-3; 10 bases align to TRBD1. CDR1 and CDR2 from the germline V gene are MNHEY and SVGEGT. Trimming at V came to 2 bases and at J to 6 bases, leaving 10 bases not matched to a gene. The CDR3 has 17 residues. This chain's CDR3 is CASSYPPGQGGIQPQHF. The DNA of the CDR3 is TGTGCCAGCAGTTACCCTCCCGGACAGGGGGGTATTCAGCCCCAGCATTTT.

This sequence joins TRBV18 and TRBJ2-7; D call uncertain. This CDR3 comprises 13 residues. Germline lookup yields CDR1 KGHSH and CDR2 LQKENI. Trimming shortened V by 2 bases and J by 4 bases, and 9 bases separated the two germline ends. For the CDR3, the DNA is TGTGCCAGCTCACCAAGGGCGGATTACGAGCAGTACTTC. It codes for CASSPRADYEQYF. The full variable domain, completed using reference TRBV18 and TRBJ2-7, is NAGVMQNPRHLVRRRGQEARLRCSPMKGHSHVYWYRQLPEEGLKFMVYLQKENIIDESGMPKERFSAEFPKEGPSILRIQQVVRGDSAAYFCASSPRADYEQYFGPGTRLTVT.

V usage is TRBV7-2 and J usage is TRBJ2-2, with a possible D match to TRBD2 (5 bases). The ends were cut back, 3 bases at V and 1 base at J, with 12 bases in the middle. CDR1 SGHTA and CDR2 FQGNSA come from the germline V gene. CDR3 length equals 16 residues. The chain's CDR3 is CASSLRRAMNTGELFF. The DNA for the CDR3 is TGTGCCAGCAGCTTGAGGCGGGCGATGAACACCGGGGAGCTGTTTTTT.

The rearrangement uses TRBV5-1 and TRBJ1-6; 11 positions match TRBD1. The CDR3 consists of 16 residues. The germline CDR1 and CDR2 sequences are SGHRS and YFSETQ. The trim removed 7 bases at V and 1 base at J, leaving 4 bases unmatched. The CDR3 DNA reads as TGCGCCAGCTCGGACAGGGGGCAATCCTATAATTCACCCCTCCACTTT. Encoded protein: CASSDRGQSYNSPLHF.

This clone was counted only a few times. The gene calls are TRBV5-1 and TRBJ2-7, with TRBD1 as a possible D gene (6 bases). The CDR3 is 13 amino acids. CDR1 SGHRS and CDR2 YFSETQ come from the germline V gene. Trimming cost V 10 bases and J 3 bases, with 17 bases left between them. CDR3 DNA sequence: TGCGCCCGCCGGGGATGGACAGTCTACGAGCAGTACTTC. The encoded protein is CARRGWTVYEQYF.

This chain joins TRBV5-1 and TRBJ2-3, with D uncertain. Germline V gene data show CDR1 as SGHRS and CDR2 as YFSETQ. Trimming removed 5 bases from V and 0 bases from J, with 13 bases in between. The CDR3 consists of 15 residues. DNA for the CDR3: TGCGCCAGCAGTCAGGCCGGACCTAGCACAGATACGCAGTATTTT. Amino acids: CASSQAGPSTDTQYF.

The V and J genes are TRBV7-6 and TRBJ2-7, with 7 bases lining up with TRBD2. The CDR3 totals 14 residues. Per the germline V gene, CDR1 is SGHVS and CDR2 is FNYEAQ. The V segment lost 0 bases and the J segment 3 bases; nucleotides outside the gene matches: 2. CDR3 bases: TGTGCCAGCAGCTTAGCGGGGGGGGGCTACGAGCAGTACTTC. Residues: CASSLAGGGYEQYF.

A single count supports this clone. Here the CDR3 DNA reads TGTGCCAGCAGCGAGACGGACCCTCCTTCCTCTGGAAACACCATATATTTT. It codes for CASSETDPPSSGNTIYF. The chain recombines TRBV9 with TRBJ1-3; D gene uncertain. The CDR3 runs 17 residues. Germline V lookup: CDR1 SGDLS, CDR2 YYNGEE. V lost 3 bases and J 0 bases, leaving 16 bases between the germline ends. The full variable domain, rest sourced from reference TRBV9 and TRBJ1-3, is DSGVTQTPKHLITATGQRVTLRCSPRSGDLSVYWYQQSLDQGLQFLIQYYNGEERAKGNILERFSAQQFPDLHSELNLSSLELGDSALYFCASSETDPPSSGNTIYFGEGSWLTVV.

The J gene is TRBJ1-4, the V gene TRBV4-1; the D is unclear. Germline V gene lookup returns CDR1 MGHRA and CDR2 YSYEKL. CDR3 length equals 17 residues. The germline V and J ends were trimmed by 0 bases and 6 bases, with 17 bases remaining between them. The CDR3 protein is CASSQDPGRLPYEKLFF. The CDR3 coding sequence is TGCGCCAGCAGCCAAGATCCCGGCCGCCTTCCGTATGAAAAACTGTTTTTT.

The V call is TRBV5-6, the J call TRBJ1-6, with D possibly matching TRBD1 (5 bases). The germline gives CDR1 SGHDT, CDR2 YYEEEE. This CDR3 contains 17 residues. The V end lost 3 bases, the J end lost 3 bases, and 16 bases lay between the germline ends. The CDR3 loop is CASSYTGASIYNSPLHF. In DNA form, the CDR3 reads TGTGCCAGCAGCTACACAGGAGCGAGTATCTATAATTCACCCCTCCACTTT.

This clone has just a few counts. The J gene is TRBJ1-4, the V gene TRBV28; D is ambiguous. Germline-derived CDR1 and CDR2 are MDHEN and SYDVKM. V lost 7 bases to trimming and J lost 0 bases, with 15 bases between them. This CDR3 is built from 16 residues. The CDR3, as DNA: TGTGCCAGCATCAGGAGGCCTTACACAACTAATGAAAAACTGTTTTTT. This gives the protein CASIRRPYTTNEKLFF.

The V and J genes are TRBV5-8 and TRBJ1-4, with D possibly being TRBD1 (5 bases). Trimming stripped 5 bases from V and 10 bases from J, with 33 bases between. The length of the CDR3 is 19 residues. The germline CDR1 and CDR2 sequences are SGHTS and YDEGEE. For the CDR3, the DNA is TGTGCCAGCAGATATACCCCCGTCACGGCAGCCGACAGAGGCGGAAAACTGTTTTTT. This translates into CASRYTPVTAADRGGKLFF.